This T cell receptor beta chain was captured by sequencing in a study of blood T cell repertoires in COVID-19. Under the authors' procedure: The assay estimated nucleated cells by amplifying reference gene primers. Produced via immunoSEQ multiplex PCR; TCRdb's table is partial and in-frame only. Clonal size and the V and J genes are those of that table, whereas D and trimming came from the DNA. The repertoire holds around 63,000 clones, with approximately 80% as singletons. In germline, CDR1 is SGHVS, CDR2 FQNEAQ. The CDR3 loop spans 14 amino acids. Trimming cost V 1 base and J 4 bases, with 10 bases left between them.

The chain links TRBV7-8 to TRBJ1-1; D is unresolved. The sequenced sample was peripheral blood. This receptor was taken from a woman in her 70s with acute or convalescent COVID-19. CDR3 nucleotides: TGTGCCAGCAGCTTAGAATGGGAGGGCACTGAAGCTTTCTTT. Its translation is CASSLEWEGTEAFF.